These T cell receptor beta chains were read from a single sample in a study of spatial heterogeneity in lung cancer. From the 5' RACE reads, TCRdb called clonotypes with MiXCR, one entry per CDR3 protein. The sample holds fewer than 45,000 distinct CDR3 sequences, 6.8% seen once. The starting material was PBMCs, obtained at surgery. These receptors all come from a female donor with early-stage non-small cell lung cancer. Each CDR3 is given without its conserved first and last residue. Fields, in order: V gene, J gene, clone size, CDR3 protein. Only part of the rows carry a size: once, few, many, or a class if the clone is expanded.

TRBV9	TRBJ1-1	many	ASSVGGTEAF
TRBV19	TRBJ2-5	few	ASSITGDDETQY
TRBV12-3/TRBV12-4	TRBJ2-1	few	ASSLTGRGEQF
TRBV18	TRBJ2-2	many	ASSGTINTGELF
TRBV29-1	TRBJ2-3	many	SVLGPPSKDTQY
TRBV10-3	TRBJ1-6	many	ASQRGLNSPLH
TRBV20-1	TRBJ2-7	many	SAESGTTSYEQY
TRBV20-1	TRBJ2-1	.	SARVNDRASYNEQF
TRBV18	TRBJ1-1	many	ASSPIGTIPGQSLDSTEAF
TRBV6-6	TRBJ2-7	many	ASSYATEMGEQY
TRBV10-3	TRBJ1-5	.	AISEADSQPQH
TRBV5-1	TRBJ1-1	.	ASRARGTDFMNTEAF
TRBV3-1	TRBJ1-5	many	ASSQDEGGEPQH
TRBV7-8	TRBJ2-5	.	ASSTRDGRRETQY
TRBV29-1	TRBJ1-1	many	SVGQTPNTEAF
TRBV7-6	TRBJ1-1	.	ASSLAVGAQAEAF
TRBV12-3/TRBV12-4	TRBJ1-1	many	ASSDRAEAF
TRBV18	TRBJ2-3	many	ASSPGGGAYTDTQY
TRBV12-3/TRBV12-4	TRBJ1-5	many	ASTIRGGSNQPQH
TRBV29-1	TRBJ1-2	few	SVVWEYGYT
TRBV29-1	TRBJ1-1	.	SVATGRDTEAF
TRBV12-3/TRBV12-4	TRBJ2-5	many	ASSLTAGAQETQY
TRBV18	TRBJ2-2	many	ASSPGPTGELF
TRBV12-3/TRBV12-4	TRBJ2-7	many	ASSLAGFHEQY
TRBV11-2	TRBJ2-3	few	AVGGRFTSTDTQY
TRBV6-5	TRBJ2-7	few	ASSCVAGSYEQY
TRBV15	TRBJ2-5	few	ATSRDQTETQY
TRBV4-1	TRBJ2-5	few	ASSQALTETQY
TRBV12-3/TRBV12-4	TRBJ2-3	many	ASSLAASGGTNTQY
TRBV28	TRBJ1-2	few	ASSTARDPKL
TRBV7-2	TRBJ2-1	many	ASSLGTVNEQF
TRBV18	TRBJ2-3	few	ASSTASGGADTQY
TRBV6-2/TRBV6-3	TRBJ2-7	few	ASSYSITGSEQY
TRBV7-2	TRBJ2-3	many	ASSLGAGTSGGGTQY
TRBV18	TRBJ2-7	many	ASSTGGTLAYEQY
TRBV27	TRBJ1-2	few	ASSRQGTYGYT
TRBV6-2/TRBV6-3	TRBJ2-1	.	ASSTPHKYNEQF
TRBV5-1	TRBJ1-1	many	ASSIQRLTEAF
TRBV11-2	TRBJ2-5	many	ASSLVSGGPQTQY
TRBV7-2	TRBJ2-1	few	ASSLVGTGRSGEQF
TRBV7-9	TRBJ2-5	few	ASSLNSQETQY
TRBV7-9	TRBJ2-7	once	ASSLAPRQGFGEQY
TRBV6-5	TRBJ2-1	many	ASSYSTVEQF
TRBV5-1	TRBJ2-5	few	ASSLYQETQY
TRBV3-1	TRBJ1-2	.	ASSQDPGTDYGYT
TRBV10-3	TRBJ1-2	many	AISDKVPLYGYT
TRBV15	TRBJ2-3	many	ATSRPGQGPSTDTQY
TRBV29-1	TRBJ2-7	many	SVGGDEQY
TRBV6-5	TRBJ2-1	once	ASRPTLRGDNEQF
TRBV7-9	TRBJ2-3	few	ASSLVGSKDTQY
TRBV20-1	TRBJ1-2	.	SATPPGWGSVTGGYT
TRBV2	TRBJ1-6	.	ASSINQGPNSPLH
TRBV28	TRBJ1-1	many	ASSLLGTEAF
TRBV19	TRBJ1-5	few	ASSPLPGTQGLQPQH